A single sample is the source of the 24 T cell receptor beta chains below, sequenced in a study of early T cells in non-severe SARS-CoV-2 infection. MiXCR, run by TCRdb on the 5' RACE reads, gives a single entry per CDR3 protein. The sample has roughly 35,000 distinct CDR3 sequences; roughly 5.9% are singletons. The sample comprised whole blood. Every receptor here comes from an adult who was a healthcare worker with PCR-confirmed SARS-CoV-2 infection or an uninfected control (not recorded which).

Ten or more counts support this clonotype. This sequence joins TRBV7-2 and TRBJ1-4; D gene unclear. The germline CDR1 and CDR2 sequences are SGHTA and FQGNSA. This CDR3 has 14 residues. Deletions cut 3 bases from V and 4 bases from J, with 9 bases between. The CDR3 sequence is CASSLGNVNEKLFF. The CDR3 bases are TGTGCCAGCAGCTTGGGGAACGTTAATGAAAAACTGTTTTTT.

The table lists this clonotype with many counts. V usage is TRBV6-5 and J usage is TRBJ2-7; a possible D gene is TRBD2 (5 bases). V shed 5 bases and J shed 7 bases, with 15 bases lying between them. The CDR3 is 13 amino acids. Germline V gene lookup returns CDR1 MNHEY and CDR2 SVGAGI. In nucleotides, the CDR3 is TGTGCCAGCAGTGGAGGTGGAAGCTGGGAGCAGTACTTC. Protein: CASSGGGSWEQYF.

This clonotype has a count of ten or more. Sequence at one end of the junction differs from germline and may be a read error. The CDR3 DNA follows: TGTGCTAGCAGTGCCGGGGCATCCACAGATACGCAGTATTTT. It encodes CASSAGASTDTQYF. J is TRBJ2-3 and V is TRBV7-7, with D tentatively TRBD1 or TRBD2 (5 bases each). This CDR3 has 14 amino acids. Per the germline V gene, CDR1 is SSHAT and CDR2 is FNYEAQ (reference sequence).

This clonotype was recorded a few times. The chain links TRBV11-2 to TRBJ2-3; TRBD2 aligns across 14 bases. Germline V gene sequence: CDR1 SGHAT, CDR2 FQNNGV. The CDR3 is 14 residues long. Unmatched junction bases numbered 5, after V lost 3 bases and J lost 12 bases. CDR3 sequence reads: CASSLGTSGGPQYF. CDR3 bases: TGTGCCAGCAGCTTGGGGACTAGCGGGGGCCCACAGTATTTT.

This chain links TRBV20-1 with TRBJ1-2; no clear D. The CDR3 covers 13 residues. Germline assignment: CDR1 DFQATT and CDR2 SNEGSKA (reference sequence). Trimming shortened V by 6 bases and J by 0 bases, and 11 bases separated the two germline ends. This chain's CDR3 is CSAPGAPNYGYTF. DNA for the CDR3: TGCAGTGCCCCAGGAGCGCCTAACTATGGCTACACCTTC.

The table lists this clonotype with many counts. The rearrangement uses TRBV27 and TRBJ2-1; weak D call: TRBD1 (6 bases). This CDR3 is built from 14 residues. V lost 7 bases and J lost 13, with 23 bases in between. Germline V gives CDR1 MNHEY, CDR2 SMNVEV (reference sequence). The CDR3 bases are TGTGCCAGCACTAATGATGTTTATCAGGGGATACAGTTCTTC. Its protein is CASTNDVYQGIQFF.

This clonotype was seen ten or more times. This rearrangement joins TRBV9 to TRBJ2-1; perhaps TRBD2 as D (5 bases). The V and J ends lost 0 bases and 2 bases respectively, with 9 bases between them. Per germline, CDR1 SGDLS and CDR2 YYNGEE. CDR3 length: 15 residues. The CDR3 nucleotides are TGTGCCAGCAGCGTAGATCGGGGAACCTACAATGAGCAGTTCTTC. Protein sequence: CASSVDRGTYNEQFF.

The chain has TRBV11-2 and TRBJ2-5, with 14 bases lining up with TRBD2. With 5 bases clipped from V and 5 bases from J, the junction kept 16 bases outside the gene matches. The CDR3 is 19 residues long. Germline CDR1 reads SGHAT; CDR2 reads FQNNGV. CDR3 in DNA: TGTGCCAGCAGCCTCCTAACCCGGGGACTAGCGGGAGAGGGGGAGACCCAGTACTTC. It specifies CASSLLTRGLAGEGETQYF.

This clonotype was counted at least ten times. This chain links TRBV13 with TRBJ2-1; 9 positions agree with TRBD2. The CDR3 totals 17 residues. The germline V gene encodes CDR1 PRHDT and CDR2 FYEKMQ (reference sequence). J gave up 0 bases and V 5 bases, and 8 bases lay outside the gene matches. As DNA, the CDR3 is TGTGCCAGCAGCCAAGACGCGGGGGGGAGCTCCTACAATGAGCAGTTCTTC. The encoded protein is CASSQDAGGSSYNEQFF.

This clonotype was recorded a few times. The chain links TRBV2 to TRBJ1-3, with 8 nucleotides matching TRBD1. V was clipped by 8 bases and J by 0 bases; unmatched bases: 12. This CDR3 spans 17 amino acids. From germline, CDR1 is SNHLY and CDR2 FYNNEI. The CDR3 sequence is CASCPGQGLASGNTIYF. The CDR3 DNA reads TGTGCCAGCTGCCCTGGACAGGGCCTTGCCTCTGGAAACACCATATATTTT.

This clonotype showed up just a few times. J is TRBJ2-5 and V is TRBV9; 11 nucleotides align to TRBD2. V trimming: 4 bases; J trimming: 4 bases; junction bases outside the gene matches: 6. The germline V gene encodes CDR1 SGDLS and CDR2 YYNGEE. This CDR3 is 15 amino acids long. The CDR3 sequence: CASSPFLAGGETQYF. The CDR3 nucleotides read TGTGCCAGCAGCCCCTTTCTAGCGGGGGGAGAGACCCAGTACTTC.

This clonotype has a count of ten or more. The chain is built from TRBV28 and TRBJ1-5; possible D gene TRBD1, 6 bases. CDR3 length: 16 amino acids. Trimming shortened V by 4 bases and J by 2 bases, and 15 bases separated the two germline ends. Germline loops: CDR1 MDHEN, CDR2 SYDVKM. The CDR3 coding sequence is TGTGCCAGCAGTTCCAACGGCCCAGGGGGCAATCAGCCCCAGCATTTT. Translation gives CASSSNGPGGNQPQHF.

This clonotype was detected ten times or more. The gene calls are TRBV27 and TRBJ2-5; D not resolved. The V gene lost 0 bases and the J gene lost 5 bases, with 13 bases spanning the gap. This CDR3 comprises 15 residues. Germline assignment: CDR1 MNHEY and CDR2 SMNVEV (reference sequence). The CDR3 nucleotides read TGTGCCAGCAGTTTATCCGGGCCACGTAGCGAGACCCAGTACTTC. Translation gives CASSLSGPRSETQYF.

This clonotype was counted only a few times. The chain recombines TRBV14 with TRBJ2-5; D ambiguous. Germline assignment: CDR1 SGHDN and CDR2 FVKESK. This CDR3 contains 13 residues. V lost 0 bases and J lost 7, with 9 bases in between. In DNA, the CDR3 is TGTGCCAGCAGCCAAGATCGGGCTGGGACCCAGTACTTC. Its translation is CASSQDRAGTQYF.

This clonotype has just a few counts. CDR3 DNA sequence: TGTGCCAGCAGCTTGTGGGACTATAATTCACCCCTCCACTTT. Translation gives CASSLWDYNSPLHF. The rearrangement links TRBV5-8 to TRBJ1-6; D is unclear. Trimming took off 1 base at V and 3 bases at J, with 5 bases between the two ends. The length of the CDR3 is 14 residues. Per the germline V gene, CDR1 is SGHTS and CDR2 is YDEGEE.

The chain is built from TRBV20-1 and TRBJ2-5, with D perhaps TRBD1 (6 bases). The ends were cut back, 5 bases at V and 4 bases at J, with 17 bases in the middle. The CDR3 is 14 amino acids. Germline V gene lookup returns CDR1 DFQATT and CDR2 SNEGSKA (reference sequence). The CDR3 sequence is CSAPGETQLETQYF. The DNA for the CDR3 is TGCAGTGCTCCAGGGGAAACCCAATTAGAGACCCAGTACTTC.

This clonotype was picked up a small number of times. The chain joins TRBV7-2 to TRBJ2-7; 11 positions agree with TRBD1. V trimming: 5 bases; J trimming: 4 bases; junction bases outside the gene matches: 7. This CDR3 is 15 amino acids long. Germline loops: CDR1 SGHTA, CDR2 FQGNSA. CDR3 residues: CASSLGQGAPYEQYF. The DNA for the CDR3 is TGTGCCAGCAGCCTCGGACAGGGGGCGCCGTACGAGCAGTACTTC.

This clonotype was observed at least ten times. The V call is TRBV20-1, the J call TRBJ2-1, with unresolved D. The CDR3 runs 14 residues. V lost 1 base to trimming and J lost 9 bases, with 16 bases between them. Germline loops: CDR1 DFQATT, CDR2 SNEGSKA (reference sequence). CDR3 coding DNA: TGCAGTGCTAGAGGGGGTCCCCGGATGGTTGAGCAGTTCTTC. This encodes CSARGGPRMVEQFF.

This clonotype was detected a few times. The chain carries TRBV12-3 or TRBV12-4 and TRBJ1-5; a possible D gene is TRBD1 (6 bases). V lost 1 base and J lost 7, with 14 bases in between. This CDR3 has 15 amino acids. CDR3: CASSLGDNILQPQHF. The CDR3 DNA reads as TGTGCCAGCAGTTTAGGGGACAATATACTGCAGCCCCAGCATTTT.

This clonotype came up many times. The V gene is TRBV29-1, the J gene TRBJ2-1, with 9 positions matching TRBD1. Germline assignment: CDR1 SQVTM and CDR2 ANQGSEA. The V and J ends lost 0 bases and 7 bases, in that order; junction bases with no gene match: 10. CDR3 length equals 16 residues. The CDR3 DNA sequence: TGCAGCGTTGAAGAATCTATTCGACAGGGGGGGAATGAGCAGTTCTTC. Translating gives CSVEESIRQGGNEQFF.

This clonotype came up a few times. The chain recombines TRBV9 with TRBJ1-1; weak D call: TRBD1 (6 bases). Germline CDR1 is SGDLS and CDR2 is YYNGEE. V shed 0 bases and J shed 0 bases, with 15 bases lying between them. The CDR3 has 17 amino acids. CDR3 residues: CASSVALTGDLNTEAFF. The CDR3 coding sequence is TGTGCCAGCAGCGTAGCCCTGACAGGAGACTTGAACACTGAAGCTTTCTTT.

This clonotype was observed a handful of times. This chain joins TRBV9 and TRBJ2-5; no clear D gene. The CDR3 extends over 15 amino acids. Germline CDR1 and CDR2: SGDLS and YYNGEE. Trimming removed 3 bases at V and 1 base at J, with 13 bases between. CDR3 in amino acids: CASSAGPISQETQYF. The DNA of the CDR3 is TGTGCCAGCAGCGCCGGACCTATTTCCCAAGAGACCCAGTACTTC.

At least ten counts were recorded for this clonotype. V and J are TRBV7-2 and TRBJ2-3; unclear D gene. The ends were cut back, 3 bases at V and 2 bases at J, with 15 bases in the middle. Germline V gene data show CDR1 as SGHTA and CDR2 as FQGNSA. The CDR3 sequence is 16 residues long. The DNA of the CDR3 is TGTGCCAGCAGCTTGTTGGCTAGGCCCTCCACAGATACGCAGTATTTT. Amino acid sequence: CASSLLARPSTDTQYF.

This clonotype showed up many times. The rearrangement uses TRBV5-4 and TRBJ1-6; D is undetermined. From germline, CDR1 is SGHNT and CDR2 YYREEE (reference sequence). The CDR3 length is 17 residues. The ends were cut back, 4 bases at V and 8 bases at J, with 22 bases in the middle. The CDR3 protein is CASSPGGAGYHYSPLHF. In DNA form, the CDR3 reads TGTGCCAGCAGCCCAGGTGGTGCCGGATACCACTATTCACCCCTCCACTTT.